This T cell receptor beta chain was found in a study of T cell responses to AZD1222 COVID-19 vaccine (TCRdb year 2021). Study-level background: AZD1222 recipients whose second dose came at about 4 weeks and those whose second dose came at about 12 weeks were combined into one group, since spike-specific TCR depth and breadth did not differ between the two schedules. A total of about 230 trial participants underwent TCR sequencing, of whom 200 to 220 received two doses of AZD1222 and about 26 received two doses of the MenACWY control vaccine. Trial participants were enrolled into age subgroups of 18-55, 56-69 and 70-plus years, which contained approximately 150, 30 and 60 TCR-sequenced participants, respectively. On the study overall, not on this receptor specifically: The 56-69-year group was small, and its depth increase did not reach significance, likely because of low power. Spike-specific TCR breadth and depth rose significantly after two AZD1222 doses compared with day 0 and with MenACWY recipients. Participants were mostly white British and included more females than males, and it was suggested by the authors that clonal diversity may have been underestimated. Vaccine-associated CD4 TCRs spanned the whole spike protein, with dominant responses in regions 160-218 and 743-854. Because no day 14 peak-response samples were available, repertoires were characterized only after the peak T cell response. Conclusions about previously exposed vaccinees are limited, since just 5 or 6 AZD1222 recipients were seropositive for SARS-CoV-2 at baseline. Reportedly, close to half of the unique spike-specific TCRs recognized epitopes lying outside the regions that are mutated in the B.1.351 and B.1.1.7 variants.

This clone was recorded only once. Its antigen is not yet known. The input lacks base qualities; no much larger clone sits a single base away. The CDR3 regions of human TCRbeta chains were subjected to immunosequencing. The original pipeline was this. Repertoire TCRs were checked for matches against a reference library of SARS-CoV-2-specific TCRs that had been generated using the MIRA antigen-specificity platform. Breadth was defined as the fraction of unique TCRs that were SARS-CoV-2-associated. Depth was defined as the fraction of total T cells that were SARS-CoV-2-associated. Each spike-specific TCR was assigned to its reactive spike region and to a CD4 or CD8 class using the MIRA data. Log10-transformed breadth and depth values were compared by one-way ANOVA with Sidak's multiple comparisons tests. The table comes from immuneACCESS by way of TCRdb, which keeps in-frame sequences with V and J called. Part of the clones is missing from these tables; in studies checked, under half for an unresolved V gene and the rest for unknown reasons. V, J and clone size are taken as reported in that table, and D and trimming were inferred from the DNA itself. The sample table records fewer than 250,000 clones; approximately 92% of these occur just once. Jointly, the top ten make up 1% to 1.5% of the sample.

The CDR3 contains 14 residues, cysteine and phenylalanine counted. Here the CDR3 DNA is all that survives: 42 bases in frame from base 1. Based on the germline V gene, the CDR1 and CDR2 sequences are SGDLS and YYNGEE. The V and J ends are trimmed by 0 bases and 6 bases, leaving 7 bases between them. In light of the paper, this sample's time point label describes: baseline before first vaccination. Vaccinee samples came from UK trials COV001 and COV002, including a single-blind randomized controlled phase 2/3 trial of AZD1222 (ChAdOx1 nCoV-19) in healthy adults. For TCRbeta chain sequencing, PBMC samples from trial participants were taken at day 0 and at day 28 after the second dose.

Sequencing used peripheral blood, obtained on day 0 of AZD1222 vaccination. In this chain, TRBV9 is recombined with TRBJ1-6; the D gene cannot be resolved reliably. This receptor was obtained from an adult in good health. The nucleotide sequence reads as follows: TGTGCCAGCAGCGTAGAACAGCCTAATTCACCCCTCCACTTT. Its translation reads: CASSVEQPNSPLHF.